The sequence of this TCR beta chain was determined in a study of T cell responses to AZD1222 COVID-19 vaccine. Overall study results and limits: A mostly white British donor set with more females was recruited, and clonal diversity was possibly underestimated. Dominant CD4 TCR responses targeted spike regions 160-218 and 743-854.

The CDR3 contains 15 residues. Per germline, CDR1 MNHEY and CDR2 SMNVEV (reference sequence). V was clipped by 3 bases and J by 1 base, with 10 bases between them. The protocol was immunoSEQ multiplex PCR, while the TCRdb copy is restricted to in-frame clones and leaves out a portion. The table has approximately 90,000 clones, roughly nine tenths seen once. In the case of this clone: Its antigen is unknown.

The specimen comprised peripheral blood, sampled on day 0 of AZD1222 vaccination. This TCR came from an adult in good health. The chain has TRBV27 and TRBJ1-5, with a possible D match to TRBD1 (5 bases). The CDR3 sequence is CASSFQGASNQPQHF. CDR3 nucleotide sequence: TGTGCCAGCAGTTTCCAGGGAGCGAGCAATCAGCCCCAGCATTTT.